This T cell receptor (beta chain) came from a study of cytomegalovirus exposure and HLA in healthy donors. Study at large: An early release of data contained 80 million to 85 million unique TCRs, which came from HLA-typed donors. Overall study results and limits: Rates of TCR association differed by HLA locus in a later analysis, with DRB1 highest and HLA-C lowest. A missense variant in DCLRE1C was later tied to TCR beta V- and J-gene trimming.

As concerns this clone: Antigen specificity is unknown.

This PCR relied on a set of 60 Vbeta primers and 13 Jbeta primers. Data came from immunoSEQ multiplex PCR; TCRdb stores just in-frame clones and leaves some out. There are tens of thousands of clones in the sample; 65% to 85% occur only once, and 2.5% to 3.5% lies in the top ten. Sequenced sample: PBMCs. The receptor's source is a woman aged 25 to 39 in good health and CMV-seronegative.

The CDR3: CASIQGSNQPQHF. CDR3 in DNA: TGTGCCAGTATTCAGGGGAGCAATCAGCCCCAGCATTTT. The V gene is TRBV6-1, the J gene TRBJ1-5; perhaps TRBD1 as D (6 bases). This CDR3 spans 13 amino acids. V lost 9 bases to trimming and J lost 1 base, with 10 bases between them. Germline V lookup: CDR1 MNHNS, CDR2 SASEGT.